This TCR beta chain was retrieved from a study of cytomegalovirus exposure and HLA in healthy donors. Findings and limits, study-wide: Analysis performed later showed TCR beta chains linked to HLA being more clonally expanded than equally common others. Some public TCRs appeared in many individuals, while most sequences were rare. Sequencing probably produced one cluster of sequence variants that were highly shared. A missense DCLRE1C variant was associated with V- and J-gene trimming of TCR beta chains in a later analysis, and an independent cohort replicated the association.

The CDR3 has 16 residues. CDR1 is SGHDT, CDR2 YYEEEE, per germline. The V and J ends lost 4 bases and 0 bases, in that order; junction bases with no gene match: 8. With respect to this clone: As yet, its antigen is unknown.

13 Jbeta primers and 60 Vbeta primers were used for the PCR. Clones were read by immunoSEQ multiplex PCR, and TCRdb kept only the in-frame ones, dropping some. The sample holds roughly 86,000 clones, 60% to 80% seen once. The rearrangement links TRBV5-6 to TRBJ1-2, with TRBD1 matching 8 bases. The sample comprised PBMCs. The receptor was isolated from a female donor in good health and CMV-seronegative. The CDR3 spells CASSGTGVRANYGYTF. The CDR3 DNA reads as TGTGCCAGCAGCGGGACAGGTGTGCGAGCTAACTATGGCTACACCTTC.